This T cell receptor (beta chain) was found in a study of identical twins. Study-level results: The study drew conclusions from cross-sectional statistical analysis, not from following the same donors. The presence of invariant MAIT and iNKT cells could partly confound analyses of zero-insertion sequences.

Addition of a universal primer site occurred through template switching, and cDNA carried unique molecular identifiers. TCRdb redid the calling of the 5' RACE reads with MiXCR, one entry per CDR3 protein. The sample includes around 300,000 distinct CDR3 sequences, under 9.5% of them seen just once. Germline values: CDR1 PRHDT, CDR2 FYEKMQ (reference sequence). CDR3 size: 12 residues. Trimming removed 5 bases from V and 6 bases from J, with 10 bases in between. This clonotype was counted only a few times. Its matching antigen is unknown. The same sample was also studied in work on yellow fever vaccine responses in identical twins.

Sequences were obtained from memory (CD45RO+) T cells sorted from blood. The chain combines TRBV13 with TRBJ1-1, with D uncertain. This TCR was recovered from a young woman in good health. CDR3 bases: TGTGCCAGCAGCCCCTCAGTTGCTGAAGCTTTCTTT. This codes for CASSPSVAEAFF.